This T cell receptor beta chain came from a study of shared clonotypes between healthy human individuals. About 30,000 T cell genomes, or roughly 200 ng DNA, went into the sorted-subset replicate PCRs. Some clones are missing from TCRdb's copy, which holds only in-frame ones; the method was immunoSEQ multiplex PCR. In the table there are about 2.2 million clones, 90% to 95% of which are singletons. Germline V gene data show CDR1 as SGDLS and CDR2 as YYNGEE. The CDR3 extends over 15 amino acids. The V and J ends lost 2 bases and 1 base respectively, with 12 bases between them. Positively selected for CCR7, the CD45RO-negative cells used as naive CD8 cells excluded terminally differentiated effector memory CD45RA+ cells.

The origin of this receptor is a man aged 18 to 29 in good health. Some clones in this sample may be carry-over from other donors' samples. The chain joins TRBV9 to TRBJ1-2; D may be TRBD1 (5 bases). Sequencing was done on a sample of naive CD8+ T cells from PBMCs. The CDR3 nucleotides are TGTGCCAGCAGCGTGGGGGACCGTTATAACTATGGCTACACCTTC. It encodes CASSVGDRYNYGYTF. The complete variable domain, with remaining parts taken from reference TRBV9 and TRBJ1-2, reads DSGVTQTPKHLITATGQRVTLRCSPRSGDLSVYWYQQSLDQGLQFLIQYYNGEERAKGNILERFSAQQFPDLHSELNLSSLELGDSALYFCASSVGDRYNYGYTFGSGTRLTVV.